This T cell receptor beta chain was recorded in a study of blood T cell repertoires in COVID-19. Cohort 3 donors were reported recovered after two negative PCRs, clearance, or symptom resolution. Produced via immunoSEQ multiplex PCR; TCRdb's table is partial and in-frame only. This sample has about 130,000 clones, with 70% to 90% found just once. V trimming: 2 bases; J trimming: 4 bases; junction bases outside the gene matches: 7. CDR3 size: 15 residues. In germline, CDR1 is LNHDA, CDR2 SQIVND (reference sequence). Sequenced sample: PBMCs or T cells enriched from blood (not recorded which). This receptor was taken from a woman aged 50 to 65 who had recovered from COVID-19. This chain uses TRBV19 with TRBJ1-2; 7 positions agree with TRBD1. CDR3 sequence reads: CASSIPSWTGYGYTF. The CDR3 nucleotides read TGTGCCAGTAGTATACCGTCCTGGACAGGCTATGGCTACACCTTC.